The clone carrying this T cell receptor (beta chain) was observed many times. The record originates from a study of neurological immune-mediated disorders. TCRdb itself ran the 5' RACE reads through MiXCR, one entry per CDR3 protein. The data hold about 66,000 distinct CDR3 sequences, with around 5% observed a single time. Sequencing used PBMCs. The sequence came from a woman in her twenties or thirties with multiple sclerosis.

CDR3 region: CASSIDRADTQYF. The CDR3 bases are TGTGCCAGCAGCATCGACAGGGCGGATACGCAGTATTTT. This chain joins TRBV7-6 and TRBJ2-3, with 7 bases aligning to TRBD1. J was trimmed by 6 bases and V by 5 bases; bases with no gene match: 5. The CDR3 spans 13 residues. Germline CDR1 and CDR2: SGHVS and FNYEAQ.